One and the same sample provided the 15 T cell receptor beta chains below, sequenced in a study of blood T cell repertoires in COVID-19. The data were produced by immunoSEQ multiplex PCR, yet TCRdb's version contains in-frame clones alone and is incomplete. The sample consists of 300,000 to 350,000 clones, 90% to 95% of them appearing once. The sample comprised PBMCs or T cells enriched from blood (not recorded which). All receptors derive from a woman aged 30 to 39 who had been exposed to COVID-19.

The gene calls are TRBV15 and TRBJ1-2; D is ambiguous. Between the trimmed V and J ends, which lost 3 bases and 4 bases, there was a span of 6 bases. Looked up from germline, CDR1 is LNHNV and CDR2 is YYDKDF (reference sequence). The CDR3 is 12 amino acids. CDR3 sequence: CATSSPFYGYTF. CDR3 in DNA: TGTGCCACCAGCAGCCCATTCTATGGCTACACCTTC.

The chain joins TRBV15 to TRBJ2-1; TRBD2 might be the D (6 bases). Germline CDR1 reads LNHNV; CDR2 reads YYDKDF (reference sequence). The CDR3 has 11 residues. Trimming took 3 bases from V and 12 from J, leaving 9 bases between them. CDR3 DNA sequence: TGTGCCACCAGCAGCGGGGGAGGGCAGTTCTTC. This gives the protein CATSSGGGQFF. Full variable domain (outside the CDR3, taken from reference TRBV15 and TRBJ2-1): DAMVIQNPRYQVTQFGKPVTLSCSQTLNHNVMYWYQQKSSQAPKLLFHYYDKDFNNEADTPDNFQSRRPNTSFCFLDIRSPGLGDTAMYLCATSSGGGQFFGPGTRLTVL.

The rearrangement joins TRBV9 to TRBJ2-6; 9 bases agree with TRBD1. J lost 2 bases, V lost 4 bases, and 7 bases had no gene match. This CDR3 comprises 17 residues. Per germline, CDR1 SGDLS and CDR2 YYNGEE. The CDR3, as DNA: TGTGCCAGCAGCTTCACAGGGGGCGCTGCTGGGGCCAACGTCCTGACTTTC. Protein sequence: CASSFTGGAAGANVLTF.

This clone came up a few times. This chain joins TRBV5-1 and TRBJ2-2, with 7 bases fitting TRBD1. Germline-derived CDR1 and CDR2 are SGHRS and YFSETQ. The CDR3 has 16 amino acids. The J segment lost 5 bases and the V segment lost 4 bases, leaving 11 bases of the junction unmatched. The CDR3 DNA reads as TGCGCCAGCAGCCTTGATACGGGACAGCCGACCGGGGAGCTGTTTTTT. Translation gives CASSLDTGQPTGELFF.

CDR3 residues: CASSLDWETAAFF. Written as DNA, the CDR3 is TGTGCCAGCAGCTTAGACTGGGAGACTGCGGCTTTCTTT. The chain links TRBV7-2 to TRBJ1-1, with D unclear. Germline V gene data show CDR1 as SGHTA and CDR2 as FQGNSA. The CDR3 contains 13 residues. V lost 1 base, J lost 11 bases, and 14 bases lay in between.

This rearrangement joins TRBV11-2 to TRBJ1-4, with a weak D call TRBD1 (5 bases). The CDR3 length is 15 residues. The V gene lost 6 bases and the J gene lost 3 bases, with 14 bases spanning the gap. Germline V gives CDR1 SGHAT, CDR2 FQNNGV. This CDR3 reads CASRRRDRPNEKLFF. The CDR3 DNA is TGTGCCAGCAGACGACGAGACAGACCTAATGAAAAACTGTTTTTT.

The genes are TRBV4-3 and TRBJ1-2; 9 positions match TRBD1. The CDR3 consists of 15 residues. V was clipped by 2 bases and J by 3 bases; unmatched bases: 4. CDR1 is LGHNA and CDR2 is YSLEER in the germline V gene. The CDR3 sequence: CASSQRTGDDYGYTF. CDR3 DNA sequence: TGCGCCAGCAGCCAACGGACAGGGGATGACTATGGCTACACCTTC.

The CDR3: CASSLQGRNTIYF. As DNA, the CDR3 is TGTGCCAGCAGCCTCCAGGGGAGAAACACCATATATTTT. The rearrangement joins TRBV5-4 to TRBJ1-3, with D maybe TRBD1 (6 bases). Trimming shortened V by 4 bases and J by 5 bases, and 10 bases separated the two germline ends. Germline-derived CDR1 and CDR2 are SGHNT and YYREEE (reference sequence). The CDR3 totals 13 residues.

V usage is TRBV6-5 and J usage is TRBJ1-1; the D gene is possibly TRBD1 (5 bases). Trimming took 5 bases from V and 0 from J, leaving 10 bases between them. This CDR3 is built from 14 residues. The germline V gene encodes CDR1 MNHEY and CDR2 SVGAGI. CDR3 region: CASSLDSMNTEAFF. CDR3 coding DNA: TGTGCCAGCAGTCTCGACAGTATGAACACTGAAGCTTTCTTT.

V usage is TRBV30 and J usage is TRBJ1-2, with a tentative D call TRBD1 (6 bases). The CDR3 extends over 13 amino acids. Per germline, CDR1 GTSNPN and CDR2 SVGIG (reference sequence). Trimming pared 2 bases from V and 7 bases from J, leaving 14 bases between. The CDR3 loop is CAWSLYRDIGYTF. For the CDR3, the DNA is TGTGCCTGGAGTTTATATCGGGACATTGGCTACACCTTC.

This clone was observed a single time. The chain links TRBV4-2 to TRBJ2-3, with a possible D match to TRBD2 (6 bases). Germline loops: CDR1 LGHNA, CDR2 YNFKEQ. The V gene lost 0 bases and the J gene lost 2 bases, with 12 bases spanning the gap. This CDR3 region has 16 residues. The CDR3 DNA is TGTGCCAGCAGCCAAGATCTGCGGGGTCCCACAGATACGCAGTATTTT. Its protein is CASSQDLRGPTDTQYF.

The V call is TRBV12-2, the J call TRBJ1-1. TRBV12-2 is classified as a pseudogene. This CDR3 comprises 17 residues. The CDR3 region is CASRLVDRRAKKTEAFF. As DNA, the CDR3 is TGTGCAAGTCGCTTAGTAGATAGGAGGGCAAAGAAAACTGAAGCTTTCTTT.

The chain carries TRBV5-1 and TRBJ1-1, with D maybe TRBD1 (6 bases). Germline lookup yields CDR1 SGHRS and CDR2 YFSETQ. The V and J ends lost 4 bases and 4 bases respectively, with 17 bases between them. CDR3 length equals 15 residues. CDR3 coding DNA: TGCGCCAGCAGCAAGGGACACGAAGGAGGCACTGAAGCTTTCTTT. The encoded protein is CASSKGHEGGTEAFF.

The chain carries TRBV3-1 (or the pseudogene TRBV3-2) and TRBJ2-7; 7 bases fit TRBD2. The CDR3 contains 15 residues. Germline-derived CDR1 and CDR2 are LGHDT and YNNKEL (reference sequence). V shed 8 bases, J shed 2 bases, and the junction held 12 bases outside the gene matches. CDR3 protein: CASGRRGVGTYEQYF. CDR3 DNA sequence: TGTGCCAGCGGTCGTCGGGGGGTTGGGACCTACGAGCAGTACTTC.

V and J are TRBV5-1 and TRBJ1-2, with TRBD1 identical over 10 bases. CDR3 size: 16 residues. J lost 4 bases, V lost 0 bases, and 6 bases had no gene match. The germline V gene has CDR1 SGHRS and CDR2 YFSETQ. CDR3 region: CASSLVTGGIGYGYTF. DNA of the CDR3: TGCGCCAGCAGCTTGGTGACAGGGGGCATTGGCTATGGCTACACCTTC.